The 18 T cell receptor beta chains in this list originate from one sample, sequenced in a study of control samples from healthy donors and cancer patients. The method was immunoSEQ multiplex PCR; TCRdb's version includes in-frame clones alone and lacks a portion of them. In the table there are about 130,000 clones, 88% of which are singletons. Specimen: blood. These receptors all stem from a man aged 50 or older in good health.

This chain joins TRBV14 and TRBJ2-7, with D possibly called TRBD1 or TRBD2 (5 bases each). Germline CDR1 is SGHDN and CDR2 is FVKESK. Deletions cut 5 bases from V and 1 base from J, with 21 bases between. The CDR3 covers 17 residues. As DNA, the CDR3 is TGTGCCAGCAGCTATGCCCCGGGACGGAGGTTTTCCTACGAGCAGTACTTC. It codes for CASSYAPGRRFSYEQYF.

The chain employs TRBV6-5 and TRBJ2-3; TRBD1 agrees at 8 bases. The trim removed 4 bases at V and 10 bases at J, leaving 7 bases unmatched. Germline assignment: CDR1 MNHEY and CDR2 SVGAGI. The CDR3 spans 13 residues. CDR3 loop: CASSLRQGLSQYF. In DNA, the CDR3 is TGTGCCAGCAGTTTGAGACAGGGGTTATCGCAGTATTTT.

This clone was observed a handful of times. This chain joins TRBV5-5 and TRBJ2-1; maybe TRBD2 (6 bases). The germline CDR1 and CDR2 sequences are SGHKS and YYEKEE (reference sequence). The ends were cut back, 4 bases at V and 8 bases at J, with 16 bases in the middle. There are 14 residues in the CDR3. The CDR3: CASSPRLDWDEQFF. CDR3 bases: TGTGCCAGCAGCCCAAGACTAGACTGGGATGAGCAGTTCTTC.

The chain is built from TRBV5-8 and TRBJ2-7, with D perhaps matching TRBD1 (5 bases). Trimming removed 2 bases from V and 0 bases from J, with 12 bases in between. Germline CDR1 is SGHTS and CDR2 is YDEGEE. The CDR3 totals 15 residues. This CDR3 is CASSFFRGSSYEQYF. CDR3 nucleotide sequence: TGTGCCAGCAGCTTTTTTAGGGGAAGCTCCTACGAGCAGTACTTC.

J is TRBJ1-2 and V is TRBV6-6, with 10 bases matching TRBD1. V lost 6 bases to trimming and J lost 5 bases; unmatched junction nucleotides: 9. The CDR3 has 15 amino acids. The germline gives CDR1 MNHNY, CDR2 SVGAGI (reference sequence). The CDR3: CASSSTGGEYYGYTF. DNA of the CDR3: TGTGCCAGCAGCTCGACAGGGGGCGAATATTATGGCTACACCTTC.

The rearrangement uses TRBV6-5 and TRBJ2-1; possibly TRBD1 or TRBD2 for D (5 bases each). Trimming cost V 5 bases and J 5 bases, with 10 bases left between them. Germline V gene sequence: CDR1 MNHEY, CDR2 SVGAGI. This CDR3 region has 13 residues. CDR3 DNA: TGTGCCAGCAGTCGGGACGGACACAATGAGCAGTTCTTC. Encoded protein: CASSRDGHNEQFF.

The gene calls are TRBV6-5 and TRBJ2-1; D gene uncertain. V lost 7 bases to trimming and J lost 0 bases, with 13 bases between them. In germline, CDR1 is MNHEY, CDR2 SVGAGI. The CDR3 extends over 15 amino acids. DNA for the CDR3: TGTGCCAGCACCTCTGGGAAGATCTCCTACAATGAGCAGTTCTTC. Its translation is CASTSGKISYNEQFF.

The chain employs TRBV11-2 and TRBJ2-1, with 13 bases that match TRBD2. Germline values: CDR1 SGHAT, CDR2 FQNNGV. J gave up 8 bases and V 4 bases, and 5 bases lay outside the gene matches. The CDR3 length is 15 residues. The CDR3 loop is CASSYTSGGVYEQFF. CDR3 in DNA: TGTGCCAGCAGCTATACTAGCGGGGGGGTTTATGAGCAGTTCTTC. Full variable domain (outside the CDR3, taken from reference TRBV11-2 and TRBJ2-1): EAGVAQSPRYKIIEKRQSVAFWCNPISGHATLYWYQQILGQGPKLLIQFQNNGVVDDSQLPKDRFSAERLKGVDSTLKIQPAKLEDSAVYLCASSYTSGGVYEQFFGPGTRLTVL.

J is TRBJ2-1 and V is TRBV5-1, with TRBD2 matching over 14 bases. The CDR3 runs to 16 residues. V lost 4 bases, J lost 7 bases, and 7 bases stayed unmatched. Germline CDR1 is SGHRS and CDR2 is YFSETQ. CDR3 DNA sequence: TGCGCCAGCAGCCCCCGACTAGCGGGGGGGAAGAATGAGCAGTTCTTC. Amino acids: CASSPRLAGGKNEQFF.

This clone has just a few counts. CDR3 sequence: CASSLITSYEQYF. The CDR3 DNA sequence: TGTGCCAGCAGCCTTATAACCAGCTACGAGCAGTACTTC. The J gene is TRBJ2-7, the V gene TRBV7-9; no definite D call. CDR3 size: 13 residues. V was trimmed by 5 bases and J by 3 bases, leaving 11 bases between them. Germline lookup yields CDR1 SEHNR and CDR2 FQNEAQ (reference sequence).

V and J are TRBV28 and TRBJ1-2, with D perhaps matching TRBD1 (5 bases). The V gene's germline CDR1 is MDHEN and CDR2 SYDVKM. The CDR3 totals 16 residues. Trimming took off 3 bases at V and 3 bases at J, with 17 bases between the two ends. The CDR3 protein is CASSFFRGGRDYGYTF. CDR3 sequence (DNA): TGTGCCAGCAGTTTCTTCCGGGGCGGAAGAGACTATGGCTACACCTTC.

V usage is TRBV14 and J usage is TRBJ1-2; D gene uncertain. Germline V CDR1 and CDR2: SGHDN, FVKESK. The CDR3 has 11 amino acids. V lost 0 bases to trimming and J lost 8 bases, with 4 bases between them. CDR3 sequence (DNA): TGTGCCAGCAGCCAAGACCGAGGCTACACCTTC. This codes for CASSQDRGYTF. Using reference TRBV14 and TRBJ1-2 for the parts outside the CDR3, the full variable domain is EAGVTQFPSHSVIEKGQTVTLRCDPISGHDNLYWYRRVMGKEIKFLLHFVKESKQDESGMPNNRFLAERTGGTYSTLKVQPAELEDSGVYFCASSQDRGYTFGSGTRLTVV.

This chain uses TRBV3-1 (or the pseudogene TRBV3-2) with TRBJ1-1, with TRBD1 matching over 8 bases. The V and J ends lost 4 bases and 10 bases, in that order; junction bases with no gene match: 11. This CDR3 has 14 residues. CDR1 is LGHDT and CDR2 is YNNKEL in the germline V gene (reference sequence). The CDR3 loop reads CASSRDRLGGVAFF. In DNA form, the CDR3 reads TGTGCCAGCAGCCGGGACAGGTTGGGAGGGGTAGCTTTCTTT.

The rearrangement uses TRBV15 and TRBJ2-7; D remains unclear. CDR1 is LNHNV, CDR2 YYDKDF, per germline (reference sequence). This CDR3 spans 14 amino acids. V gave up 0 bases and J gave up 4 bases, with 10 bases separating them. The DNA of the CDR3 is TGTGCCACCAGCAGAGATGAGAGAGGATACGAGCAGTACTTC. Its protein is CATSRDERGYEQYF.

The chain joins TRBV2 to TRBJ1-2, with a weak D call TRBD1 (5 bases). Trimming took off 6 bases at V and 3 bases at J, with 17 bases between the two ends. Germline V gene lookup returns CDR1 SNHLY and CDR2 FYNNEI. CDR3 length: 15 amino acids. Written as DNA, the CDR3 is TGTGCCAGCAGACGGATGCGTGGGGGGGACTATGGCTACACCTTC. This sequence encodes CASRRMRGGDYGYTF.

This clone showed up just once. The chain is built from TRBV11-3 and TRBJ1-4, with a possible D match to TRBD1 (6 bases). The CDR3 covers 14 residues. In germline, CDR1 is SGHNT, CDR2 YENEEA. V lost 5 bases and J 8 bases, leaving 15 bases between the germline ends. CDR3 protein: CASSRGGLDEKLFF. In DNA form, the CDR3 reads TGTGCCAGCAGCCGAGGGGGTTTAGACGAAAAACTGTTTTTT.

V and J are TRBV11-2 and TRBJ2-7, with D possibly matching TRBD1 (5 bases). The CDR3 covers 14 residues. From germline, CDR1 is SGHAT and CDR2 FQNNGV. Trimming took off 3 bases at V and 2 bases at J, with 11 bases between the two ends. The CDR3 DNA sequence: TGTGCCAGCAGCTTCGGATGGGGCGCCTACGAGCAGTACTTC. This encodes CASSFGWGAYEQYF.

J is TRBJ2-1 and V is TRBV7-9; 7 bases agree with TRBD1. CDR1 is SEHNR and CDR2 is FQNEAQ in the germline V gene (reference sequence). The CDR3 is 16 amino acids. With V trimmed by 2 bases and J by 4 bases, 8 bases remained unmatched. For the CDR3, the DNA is TGTGCCAGCAGCTTACAAGGGGGCTTGACTTACAATGAGCAGTTCTTC. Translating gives CASSLQGGLTYNEQFF. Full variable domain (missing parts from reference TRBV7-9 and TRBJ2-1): DTGVSQNPRHKITKRGQNVTFRCDPISEHNRLYWYRQTLGQGPEFLTYFQNEAQLEKSRLLSDRFSAERPKGSFSTLEIQRTEQGDSAMYLCASSLQGGLTYNEQFFGPGTRLTVL.